This TCR beta chain is drawn from a study of shared clonotypes between healthy human individuals. Germline CDR1 is SGHRS and CDR2 is YFSETQ. The CDR3 totals 13 residues. Trimming removed 2 bases from V and 9 bases from J, with 15 bases in between. Repertoires were generated with immunoSEQ multiplex PCR, while TCRdb's copy carries only in-frame clones and drops some. The sample shows millions of clones, approximately 92% of them seen only once. The chain couples TRBV5-1 to TRBJ2-7; possible D gene TRBD1, 5 bases. This clonotype was obtained from a man aged 18 to 35 in good health. The source material was naive CD4+ T cells sorted from blood. Subset described: CD45RA+ positively selected. CDR3 loop: CASSLDSSWSQYF. CDR3 DNA: TGCGCCAGCAGCTTAGACAGTTCATGGTCGCAGTACTTC.